The entry below gives a single T cell receptor beta chain sequence along with its context. Antigen: not known. The method was immunoSEQ multiplex PCR; TCRdb's version includes in-frame clones alone and lacks a portion of them. The sample holds under 55,000 clones, roughly 90% seen once. CDR1 SGHAT and CDR2 FQDESV come from the germline V gene (reference sequence). The CDR3 runs to 15 residues. Deletions cut 5 bases from V and 0 bases from J, with 11 bases between. The sample comes from a study of T cells in localized non-small cell lung cancer. General study results and limits: There was an association of higher blood T cell density with longer overall survival.

The material sequenced was PBMCs, taken before any cancer treatment. The sequence was obtained from a woman between 35 and 75 years old with stage II lung adenocarcinoma. The J gene is TRBJ1-3, the V gene TRBV11-1, with a possible D match to TRBD1 (5 bases). The CDR3 DNA reads as TGTGCCAGCAGCCACAGGATAAGCTCTGGAAACACCATATATTTT. It encodes CASSHRISSGNTIYF.